The sequence of this T cell receptor (beta chain) was determined in a study of shared clonotypes between healthy human individuals. Clones were sequenced by immunoSEQ multiplex PCR, and TCRdb holds only the in-frame ones, with some missing. This table holds about 1.4 million clones, around 97% found once. A word on this clone: Its antigen is still unknown.

Nashville, Tennessee was home to all donors, who were Caucasian adults. Points from the study as a whole: When naive CD4 clonotypes were compared across several donors, around 4.6% were shared.

In germline, CDR1 is MNHEY, CDR2 SVGAGI. The CDR3 totals 16 residues. Trimming left V 2 bases short and J 7 bases short, with 20 bases between. The sequenced sample was naive CD4+ T cells sorted from blood. Subset indicated: CD45RA+ positively selected. V gene TRBV6-5 combines with J gene TRBJ1-1; a weak D match, TRBD1 (5 bases). The receptor was isolated from a man between 25 and 39 years old in good health. CDR3 nucleotide sequence: TGTGCCAGCAGTTACCTCCGGGGGGTAACGTCGGGTGAAGCTTTCTTT. This encodes CASSYLRGVTSGEAFF.